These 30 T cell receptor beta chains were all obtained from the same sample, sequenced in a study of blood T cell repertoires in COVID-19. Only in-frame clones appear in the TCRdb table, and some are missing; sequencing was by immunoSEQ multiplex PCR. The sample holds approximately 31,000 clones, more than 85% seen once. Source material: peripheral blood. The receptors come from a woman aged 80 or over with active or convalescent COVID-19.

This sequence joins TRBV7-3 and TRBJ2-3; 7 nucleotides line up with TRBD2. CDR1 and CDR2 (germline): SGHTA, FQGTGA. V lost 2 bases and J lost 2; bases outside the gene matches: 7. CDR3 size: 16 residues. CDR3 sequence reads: CASSLLGGEPTDTQYF. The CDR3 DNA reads TGTGCCAGCAGCTTACTTGGGGGGGAGCCCACAGATACGCAGTATTTT.

CDR3 in DNA: TGTGCCAGCAGCCCAAGTTGGGGACAGAGCACAGATACGCAGTATTTT. Its protein product is CASSPSWGQSTDTQYF. The rearrangement joins TRBV7-9 to TRBJ2-3; 7 bases line up with TRBD1. This CDR3 is 16 amino acids long. After removal of 5 bases from V and 0 bases from J, the junction contained 8 bases not matched to a gene. In germline, CDR1 is SEHNR, CDR2 FQNEAQ (reference sequence).

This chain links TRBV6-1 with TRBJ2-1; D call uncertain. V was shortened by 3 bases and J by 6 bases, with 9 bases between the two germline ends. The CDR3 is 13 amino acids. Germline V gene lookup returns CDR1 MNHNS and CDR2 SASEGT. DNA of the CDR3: TGTGCCAGCAGTGACACGGGTTTCAATGAGCAGTTCTTC. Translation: CASSDTGFNEQFF.

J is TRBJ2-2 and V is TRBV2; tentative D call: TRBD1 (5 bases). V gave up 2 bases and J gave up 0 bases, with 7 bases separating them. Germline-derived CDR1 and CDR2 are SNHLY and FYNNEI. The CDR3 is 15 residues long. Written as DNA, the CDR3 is TGTGCCAGCAGTGAACAGGGTTCGAACACCGGGGAGCTGTTTTTT. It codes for CASSEQGSNTGELFF.

The CDR3, as DNA: TGCAGCGTCCAAGGGGATCGGGCCAAAAACATTCAGTACTTC. Encoded protein: CSVQGDRAKNIQYF. The chain joins TRBV29-1 to TRBJ2-4; maybe TRBD1 (5 bases). Germline CDR1 is SQVTM and CDR2 is ANQGSEA. V dropped 6 bases and J dropped 1 base, with 13 bases sitting between them. The CDR3 runs to 14 residues.

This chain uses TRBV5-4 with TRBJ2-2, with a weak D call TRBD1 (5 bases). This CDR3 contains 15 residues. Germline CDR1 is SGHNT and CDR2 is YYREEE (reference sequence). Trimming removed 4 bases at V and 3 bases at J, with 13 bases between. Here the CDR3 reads CASSVRVADTGELFF. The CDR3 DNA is TGTGCCAGCAGCGTCAGGGTCGCGGACACCGGGGAGCTGTTTTTT.

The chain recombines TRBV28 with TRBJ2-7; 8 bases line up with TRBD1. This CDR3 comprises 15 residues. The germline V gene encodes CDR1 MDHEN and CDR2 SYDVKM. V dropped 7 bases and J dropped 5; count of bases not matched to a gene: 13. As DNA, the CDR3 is TGTGCCAGCATGCCACAGGGGGTCCCTAACCACGAGCAGTACTTC. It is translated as CASMPQGVPNHEQYF.

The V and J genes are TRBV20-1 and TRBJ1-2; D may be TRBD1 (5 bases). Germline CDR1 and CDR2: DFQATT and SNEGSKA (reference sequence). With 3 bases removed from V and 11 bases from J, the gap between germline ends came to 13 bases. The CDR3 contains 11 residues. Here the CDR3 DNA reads TGCAGTGCTAGGGGGGGACCCAGTTACACCTTC. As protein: CSARGGPSYTF.

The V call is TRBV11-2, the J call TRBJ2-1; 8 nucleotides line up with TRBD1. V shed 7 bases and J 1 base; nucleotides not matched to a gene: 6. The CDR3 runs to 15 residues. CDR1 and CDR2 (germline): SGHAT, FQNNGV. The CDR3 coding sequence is TGTGCCAGCACCACCGGACAGGGATCCTACAATGAGCAGTTCTTC. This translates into CASTTGQGSYNEQFF. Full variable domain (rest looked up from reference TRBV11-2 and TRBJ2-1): EAGVAQSPRYKIIEKRQSVAFWCNPISGHATLYWYQQILGQGPKLLIQFQNNGVVDDSQLPKDRFSAERLKGVDSTLKIQPAKLEDSAVYLCASTTGQGSYNEQFFGPGTRLTVL.

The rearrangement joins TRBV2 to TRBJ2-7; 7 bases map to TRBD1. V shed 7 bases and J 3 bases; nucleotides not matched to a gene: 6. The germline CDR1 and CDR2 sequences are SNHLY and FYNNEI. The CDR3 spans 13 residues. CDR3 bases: TGTGCCAGCAAAGGGACAGAAGACTACGAGCAGTACTTC. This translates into CASKGTEDYEQYF. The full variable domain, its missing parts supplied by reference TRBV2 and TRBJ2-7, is EPEVTQTPSHQVTQMGQEVILRCVPISNHLYFYWYRQILGQKVEFLVSFYNNEISEKSEIFDDQFSVERPDGSNFTLKIRSTKLEDSAMYFCASKGTEDYEQYFGPGTRLTVT.

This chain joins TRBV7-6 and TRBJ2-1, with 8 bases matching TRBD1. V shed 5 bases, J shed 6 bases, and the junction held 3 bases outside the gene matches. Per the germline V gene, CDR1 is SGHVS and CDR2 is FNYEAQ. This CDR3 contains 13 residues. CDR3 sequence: CASSRGQGNEQFF. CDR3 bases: TGTGCCAGCAGCCGCGGACAGGGCAATGAGCAGTTCTTC.

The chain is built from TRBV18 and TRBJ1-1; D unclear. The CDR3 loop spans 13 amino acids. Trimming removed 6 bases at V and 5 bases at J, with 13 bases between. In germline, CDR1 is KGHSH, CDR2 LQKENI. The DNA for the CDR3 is TGTGCCAGCTCCGTGAACGGGGAAACTGAAGCTTTCTTT. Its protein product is CASSVNGETEAFF.

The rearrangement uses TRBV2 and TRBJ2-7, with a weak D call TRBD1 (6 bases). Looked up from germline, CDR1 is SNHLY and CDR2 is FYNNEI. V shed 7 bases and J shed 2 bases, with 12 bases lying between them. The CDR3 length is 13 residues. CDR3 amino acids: CASNRDTTYEQYF. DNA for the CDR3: TGTGCCAGCAACCGGGACACCACCTACGAGCAGTACTTC.

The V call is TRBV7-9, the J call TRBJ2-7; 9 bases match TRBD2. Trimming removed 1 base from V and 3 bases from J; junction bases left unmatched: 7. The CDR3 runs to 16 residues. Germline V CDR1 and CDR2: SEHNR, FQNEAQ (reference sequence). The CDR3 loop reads CASSLGWRGGIYEQYF. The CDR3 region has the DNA TGTGCCAGCAGCTTAGGCTGGCGGGGGGGCATCTACGAGCAGTACTTC.

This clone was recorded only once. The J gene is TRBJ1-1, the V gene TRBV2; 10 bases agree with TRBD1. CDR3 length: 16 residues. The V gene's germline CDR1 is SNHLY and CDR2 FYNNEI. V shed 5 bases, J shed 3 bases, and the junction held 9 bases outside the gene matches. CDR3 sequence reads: CASSNDRGRLDTEAFF. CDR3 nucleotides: TGTGCCAGCAGTAACGACAGGGGGCGATTGGACACTGAAGCTTTCTTT.

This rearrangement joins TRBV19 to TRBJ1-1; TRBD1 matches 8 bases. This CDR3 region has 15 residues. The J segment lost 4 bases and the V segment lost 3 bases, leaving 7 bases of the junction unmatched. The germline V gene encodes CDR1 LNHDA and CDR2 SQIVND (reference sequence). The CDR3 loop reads CASSIKQGAPTEAFF. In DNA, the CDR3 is TGTGCCAGTAGTATCAAGCAGGGGGCACCCACTGAAGCTTTCTTT.

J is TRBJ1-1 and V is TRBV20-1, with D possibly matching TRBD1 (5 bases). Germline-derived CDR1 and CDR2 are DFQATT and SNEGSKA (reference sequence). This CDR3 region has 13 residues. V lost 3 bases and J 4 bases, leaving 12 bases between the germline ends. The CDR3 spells CSASRQGGTEAFF. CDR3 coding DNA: TGCAGTGCTAGTCGTCAGGGTGGCACTGAAGCTTTCTTT.

The CDR3 DNA reads as TGTGCCAGCTCTCGCCAGTCGGGGGGAAACGAGCAGTACTTC. Its translation: CASSRQSGGNEQYF. The V gene is TRBV5-8, the J gene TRBJ2-7, with 7 bases fitting TRBD2. After removal of 7 bases from V and 5 bases from J, the junction contained 12 bases not matched to a gene. This CDR3 has 14 residues. CDR1 and CDR2 (germline): SGHTS, YDEGEE. The full variable domain, in which reference TRBV5-8 and TRBJ2-7 provide the parts outside the CDR3, is EAGVTQSPTHLIKTRGQQATLRCSPISGHTSVYWYQQALGLGLQFLLWYDEGEERNRGNFPPRFSGRQFPNYSSELNVNALELEDSALYLCASSRQSGGNEQYFGPGTRLTVT.

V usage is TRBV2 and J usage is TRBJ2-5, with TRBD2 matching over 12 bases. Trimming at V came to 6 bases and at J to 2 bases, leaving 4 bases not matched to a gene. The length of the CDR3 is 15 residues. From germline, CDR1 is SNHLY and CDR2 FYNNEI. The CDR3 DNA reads TGTGCCAGCAGAAGACTAGCGGGGGTACAAGAGACCCAGTACTTC. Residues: CASRRLAGVQETQYF. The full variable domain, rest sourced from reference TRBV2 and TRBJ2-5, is EPEVTQTPSHQVTQMGQEVILRCVPISNHLYFYWYRQILGQKVEFLVSFYNNEISEKSEIFDDQFSVERPDGSNFTLKIRSTKLEDSAMYFCASRRLAGVQETQYFGPGTRLLVL.

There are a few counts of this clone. In DNA, the CDR3 is TGTGCCAGCAGCCCGGGACTAGACCAAAGGAACGGGGAGCTGTTTTTT. Amino acids: CASSPGLDQRNGELFF. The chain uses TRBV11-3 and TRBJ2-2, with 8 bases lining up with TRBD2. CDR1 is SGHNT, CDR2 YENEEA, per germline. Unmatched junction bases numbered 12, after V lost 5 bases and J lost 7 bases. The CDR3 loop spans 16 amino acids.

This CDR3 is CASSLGGSYEQYF. The CDR3 nucleotides are TGTGCCAGCAGTTTAGGGGGCAGCTACGAGCAGTACTTC. The J gene is TRBJ2-7, the V gene TRBV28, with TRBD1 as a possible D gene (6 bases). V lost 2 bases and J lost 3, with 8 bases in between. This CDR3 contains 13 residues. In germline, CDR1 is MDHEN, CDR2 SYDVKM.

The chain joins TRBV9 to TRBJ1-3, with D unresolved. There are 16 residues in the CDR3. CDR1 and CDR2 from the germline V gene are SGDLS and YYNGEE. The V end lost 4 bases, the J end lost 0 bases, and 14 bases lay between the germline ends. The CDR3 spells CASSPRAGSSGNTIYF. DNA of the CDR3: TGTGCCAGCAGCCCCCGAGCAGGCAGCTCTGGAAACACCATATATTTT.

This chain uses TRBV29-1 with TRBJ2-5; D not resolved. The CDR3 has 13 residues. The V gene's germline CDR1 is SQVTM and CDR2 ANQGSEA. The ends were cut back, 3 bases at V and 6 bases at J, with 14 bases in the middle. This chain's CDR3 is CSVDFGSGQTQYF. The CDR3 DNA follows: TGCAGCGTTGATTTCGGCTCAGGTCAGACCCAGTACTTC.

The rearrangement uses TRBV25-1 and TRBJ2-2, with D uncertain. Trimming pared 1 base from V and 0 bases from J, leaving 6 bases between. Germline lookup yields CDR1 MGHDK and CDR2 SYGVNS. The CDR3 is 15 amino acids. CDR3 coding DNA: TGTGCCAGCAGTGAATTCCAGTCGAACACCGGGGAGCTGTTTTTT. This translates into CASSEFQSNTGELFF.

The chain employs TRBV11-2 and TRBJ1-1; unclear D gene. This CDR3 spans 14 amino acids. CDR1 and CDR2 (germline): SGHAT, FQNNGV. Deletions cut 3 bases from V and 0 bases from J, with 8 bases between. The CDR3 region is CASSLNSLNTEAFF. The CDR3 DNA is TGTGCCAGCAGCTTGAACAGCTTGAACACTGAAGCTTTCTTT.

CDR3 DNA: TGCAGTACCGACAGGGGCGCAGAAGCTTTCTTT. As protein: CSTDRGAEAFF. The chain employs TRBV20-1 and TRBJ1-1, with 8 bases matching TRBD1. The V gene's germline CDR1 is DFQATT and CDR2 SNEGSKA (reference sequence). This CDR3 has 11 amino acids. Trimming removed 8 bases from V and 8 bases from J; junction bases left unmatched: 7.

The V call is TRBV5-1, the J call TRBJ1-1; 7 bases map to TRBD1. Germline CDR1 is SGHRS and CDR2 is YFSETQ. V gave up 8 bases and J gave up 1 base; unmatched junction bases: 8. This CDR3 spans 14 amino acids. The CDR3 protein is CASYLGTANTEAFF. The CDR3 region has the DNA TGCGCCAGTTATTTGGGGACAGCGAACACTGAAGCTTTCTTT.

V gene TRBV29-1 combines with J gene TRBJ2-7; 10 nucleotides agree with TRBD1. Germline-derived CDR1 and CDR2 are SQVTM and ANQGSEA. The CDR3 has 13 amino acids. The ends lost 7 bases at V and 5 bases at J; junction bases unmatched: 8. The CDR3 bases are TGCAGCGCTAGGACAGGGGGATCCAACGAGCAGTACTTC. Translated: CSARTGGSNEQYF.

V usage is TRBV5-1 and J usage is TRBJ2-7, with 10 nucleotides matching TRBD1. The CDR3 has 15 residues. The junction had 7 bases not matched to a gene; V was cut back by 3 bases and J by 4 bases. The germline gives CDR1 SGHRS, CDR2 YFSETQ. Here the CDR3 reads CASSSATGGQYEQYF. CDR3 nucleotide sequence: TGCGCCAGCAGCTCAGCGACAGGGGGCCAGTACGAGCAGTACTTC.

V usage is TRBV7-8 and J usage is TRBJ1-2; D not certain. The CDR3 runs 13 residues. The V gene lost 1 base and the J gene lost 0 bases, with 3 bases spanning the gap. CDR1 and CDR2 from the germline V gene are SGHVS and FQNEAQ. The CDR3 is CASSLGPNYGYTF. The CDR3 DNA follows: TGTGCCAGCAGCTTAGGGCCTAACTATGGCTACACCTTC.